This T cell receptor beta chain was found in a study of blood T cell repertoires in COVID-19. Study background: Samples of COVID-19 (acute and convalescent) were obtained from the United States, Italy and Spain. T cells, B-cell-depleted T cells, or PBMCs provided the cDNA or gDNA that served as material.

The CDR3 runs 15 residues. V was pared by 4 bases and J by 3 bases, with 16 bases between. The germline gives CDR1 LNHNV, CDR2 YYDKDF (reference sequence). As handled by the study authors: Amplification of reference gene primers was used by the study to estimate nucleated cell counts. The assay was immunoSEQ multiplex PCR, and TCRdb's table has in-frame clones only and misses some. V and J calls plus clone size are reproduced from that table; the DNA served to infer D and trimming. The sample has about 400,000 clones; 89% are singletons. This clone was seen once. J is TRBJ2-7 and V is TRBV15; D ambiguous. This TCR was recovered from a man in his forties with acute or convalescent COVID-19. Material for sequencing was peripheral blood. The CDR3 protein is CATSKDRSAYYEQYF. CDR3 nucleotides: TGTGCCACCAGCAAGGATCGAAGCGCATACTACGAGCAGTACTTC.